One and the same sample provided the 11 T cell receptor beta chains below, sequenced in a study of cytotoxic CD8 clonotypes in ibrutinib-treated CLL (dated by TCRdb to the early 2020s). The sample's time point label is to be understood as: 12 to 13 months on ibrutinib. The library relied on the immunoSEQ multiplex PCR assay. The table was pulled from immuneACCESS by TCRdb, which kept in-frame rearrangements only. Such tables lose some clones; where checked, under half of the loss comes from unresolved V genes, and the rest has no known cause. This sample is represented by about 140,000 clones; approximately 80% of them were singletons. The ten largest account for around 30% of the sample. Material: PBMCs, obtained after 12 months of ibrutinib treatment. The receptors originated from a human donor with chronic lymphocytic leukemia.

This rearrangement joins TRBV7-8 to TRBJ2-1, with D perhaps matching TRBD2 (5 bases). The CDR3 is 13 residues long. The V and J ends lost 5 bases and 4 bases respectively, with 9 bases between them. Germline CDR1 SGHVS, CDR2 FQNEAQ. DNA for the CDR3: TGTGCCAGCAGCCTCCGGGAATACAATGAGCAGTTCTTC. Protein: CASSLREYNEQFF.

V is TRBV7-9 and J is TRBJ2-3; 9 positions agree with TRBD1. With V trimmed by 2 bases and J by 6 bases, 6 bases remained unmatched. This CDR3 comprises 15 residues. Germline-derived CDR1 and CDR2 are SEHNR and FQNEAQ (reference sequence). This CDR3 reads CASSLITGGADTQYF. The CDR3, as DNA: TGTGCCAGCAGCTTAATTACAGGGGGCGCGGATACGCAGTATTTT.

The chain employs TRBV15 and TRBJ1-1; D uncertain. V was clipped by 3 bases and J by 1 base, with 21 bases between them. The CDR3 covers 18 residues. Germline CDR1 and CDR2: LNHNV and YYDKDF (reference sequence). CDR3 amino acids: CATSSSAFQGSRNTEAFF. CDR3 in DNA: TGTGCCACCAGCAGCAGCGCCTTCCAAGGGTCGAGGAACACTGAAGCTTTCTTT.

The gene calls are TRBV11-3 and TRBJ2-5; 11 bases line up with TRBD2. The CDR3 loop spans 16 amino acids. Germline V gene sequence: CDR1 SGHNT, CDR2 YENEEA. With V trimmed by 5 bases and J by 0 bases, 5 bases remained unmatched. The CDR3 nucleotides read TGTGCCAGCAGCCTGGGGACTAGCGGTCACCAAGAGACCCAGTACTTC. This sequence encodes CASSLGTSGHQETQYF.

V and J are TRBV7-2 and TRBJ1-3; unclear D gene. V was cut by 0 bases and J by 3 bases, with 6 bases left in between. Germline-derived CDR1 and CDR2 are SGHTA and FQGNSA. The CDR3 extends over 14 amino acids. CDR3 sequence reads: CASSLAPSGNTIYF. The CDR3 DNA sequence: TGTGCCAGCAGCTTAGCGCCGAGTGGAAACACCATATATTTT. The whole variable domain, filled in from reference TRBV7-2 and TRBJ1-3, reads GAGVSQSPSNKVTEKGKDVELRCDPISGHTALYWYRQSLGQGLEFLIYFQGNSAPDKSGLPSDRFSAERTGGSVSTLTIQRTQQEDSAVYLCASSLAPSGNTIYFGEGSWLTVV.

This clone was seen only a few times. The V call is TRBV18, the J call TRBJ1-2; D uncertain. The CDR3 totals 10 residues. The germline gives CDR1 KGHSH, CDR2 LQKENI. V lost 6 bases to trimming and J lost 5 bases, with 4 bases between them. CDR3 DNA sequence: TGTGCCAGCTCTCCTTATGGCTACACCTTC. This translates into CASSPYGYTF. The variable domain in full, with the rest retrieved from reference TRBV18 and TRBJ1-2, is NAGVMQNPRHLVRRRGQEARLRCSPMKGHSHVYWYRQLPEEGLKFMVYLQKENIIDESGMPKERFSAEFPKEGPSILRIQQVVRGDSAAYFCASSPYGYTFGSGTRLTVV.

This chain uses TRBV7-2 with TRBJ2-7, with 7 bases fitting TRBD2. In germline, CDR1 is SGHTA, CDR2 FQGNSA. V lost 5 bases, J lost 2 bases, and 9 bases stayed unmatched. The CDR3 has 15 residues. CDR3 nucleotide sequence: TGTGCCAGCAGCGCTAGCCGGACTAGAACCTACGAGCAGTACTTC. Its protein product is CASSASRTRTYEQYF.

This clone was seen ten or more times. CDR3 loop: CASSLGGSGTVVKKLFF. The CDR3 DNA reads TGTGCCAGCAGCTTAGGCGGATCCGGGACAGTGGTGAAAAAACTGTTTTTT. This chain joins TRBV13 and TRBJ1-4; 7 positions match TRBD1. CDR1 is PRHDT, CDR2 FYEKMQ, per germline (reference sequence). V lost 0 bases, J lost 9 bases, and 13 bases stayed unmatched. The CDR3 has 17 amino acids. The entire variable domain, with the rest obtained from reference TRBV13 and TRBJ1-4, is as follows: AAGVIQSPRHLIKEKRETATLKCYPIPRHDTVYWYQQGPGQDPQFLISFYEKMQSDKGSIPDRFSAQQFSDYHSELNMSSLELGDSALYFCASSLGGSGTVVKKLFFGSGTQLSVL.

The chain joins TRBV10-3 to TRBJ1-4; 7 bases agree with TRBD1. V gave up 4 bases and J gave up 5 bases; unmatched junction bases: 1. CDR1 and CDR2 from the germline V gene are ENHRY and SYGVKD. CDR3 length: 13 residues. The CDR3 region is CAISGTGNEKLFF. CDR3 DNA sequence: TGTGCCATCAGTGGGACAGGAAATGAAAAACTGTTTTTT.

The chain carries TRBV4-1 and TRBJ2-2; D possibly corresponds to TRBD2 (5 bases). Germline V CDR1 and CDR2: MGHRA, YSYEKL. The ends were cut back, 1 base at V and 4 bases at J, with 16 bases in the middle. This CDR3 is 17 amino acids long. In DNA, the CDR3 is TGCGCCAGCAGCCAAGGCGATGACTACCACCTCACCGGGGAGCTGTTTTTT. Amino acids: CASSQGDDYHLTGELFF.

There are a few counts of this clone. The CDR3 region has the DNA TGTGCCAGCAGGCGACAGCTAAACACTGAAGCTTTCTTT. Protein sequence: CASRRQLNTEAFF. The chain is built from TRBV28 and TRBJ1-1, with D possibly TRBD1 on 5 matching bases. The V end was cut by 6 bases, the J end by 2 bases, with 10 bases between. This CDR3 is 13 amino acids long. CDR1 is MDHEN and CDR2 is SYDVKM in the germline V gene.